This passage covers 21 T cell receptor beta chains from one sample sequenced in a study of blood T cell repertoires in COVID-19. The repertoire was sequenced with immunoSEQ multiplex PCR; TCRdb's copy has only in-frame clones and lacks some. Altogether 120,000 to 150,000 clones are present, more than 70% being singletons, with the ten largest covering around 1.6%. Specimen: peripheral blood. Source of these receptors: a human donor in a cohort sampled during active COVID-19.

The V gene is TRBV12-3 or TRBV12-4, the J gene TRBJ2-5, with unresolved D. There are 13 residues in the CDR3. Trimming took 5 bases from V and 3 from J, leaving 10 bases between them. The DNA of the CDR3 is TGTGCCAGCAGTATCTTTGTCGAAGAGACCCAGTACTTC. Translated: CASSIFVEETQYF.

This chain links TRBV7-9 with TRBJ2-7; D is uncertain. Germline CDR1 reads SEHNR; CDR2 reads FQNEAQ (reference sequence). The CDR3 is 13 residues long. V was trimmed by 1 base and J by 5 bases, leaving 9 bases between them. The CDR3 DNA follows: TGTGCCAGCAGCTTAGGACTGGCGGACGAGCAGTACTTC. Its translation is CASSLGLADEQYF.

This chain connects TRBV5-1 to TRBJ1-3; 9 positions match TRBD1. The junction had 8 bases not matched to a gene; V was cut back by 0 bases and J by 4 bases. Germline CDR1 is SGHRS and CDR2 is YFSETQ. This CDR3 spans 17 amino acids. The DNA for the CDR3 is TGCGCCAGCAGCTTGGGACGGGACAGGGTTGGCGGAAACACCATATATTTT. It specifies CASSLGRDRVGGNTIYF.

The rearrangement uses TRBV11-2 and TRBJ1-1; no firm D call. This CDR3 has 13 amino acids. Trimming took 3 bases from V and 5 from J, leaving 10 bases between them. The germline V gene encodes CDR1 SGHAT and CDR2 FQNNGV. The CDR3 DNA sequence: TGTGCCAGCAGCTTGACTGGAGGGACTGAAGCTTTCTTT. It encodes CASSLTGGTEAFF.

The chain uses TRBV19 and TRBJ1-5; tentatively, D is TRBD1 (6 bases). The CDR3 has 13 residues. CDR1 is LNHDA, CDR2 SQIVND, per germline (reference sequence). V shed 5 bases and J shed 3 bases, with 8 bases lying between them. The CDR3 is CASSPGVNQPQHF. CDR3 sequence (DNA): TGTGCCAGTAGTCCAGGGGTCAATCAGCCCCAGCATTTT.

This sequence joins TRBV3-1 (or the pseudogene TRBV3-2) and TRBJ2-7; no reliable D call. This CDR3 has 12 amino acids. Trimming shortened V by 1 base and J by 6 bases, and 7 bases separated the two germline ends. Germline CDR1 is LGHDT and CDR2 is YNNKEL (reference sequence). The CDR3 sequence: CASSQASFEQYF. The CDR3 region has the DNA TGTGCCAGCAGCCAAGCCTCGTTCGAGCAGTACTTC.

V and J are TRBV11-1 and TRBJ2-7; the D is unclear. Germline V lookup: CDR1 SGHAT, CDR2 FQDESV (reference sequence). Between the trimmed V and J ends, which lost 1 base and 6 bases, there was a span of 13 bases. The CDR3 totals 14 residues. The CDR3 spells CASSLDVALREQYF. CDR3 nucleotide sequence: TGTGCCAGCAGCTTAGACGTGGCCCTTCGCGAGCAGTACTTC.

The V gene is TRBV2, the J gene TRBJ2-7; D ambiguous. From germline, CDR1 is SNHLY and CDR2 FYNNEI. Trimming cost V 6 bases and J 3 bases, with 12 bases left between them. The CDR3 runs 13 residues. CDR3 loop: CASRRMVNYEQYF. The CDR3 DNA is TGTGCCAGCAGGAGGATGGTAAACTACGAGCAGTACTTC.

This chain uses TRBV18 with TRBJ2-1; a weak D match, TRBD2 (6 bases). This CDR3 contains 15 residues. V was trimmed by 3 bases and J by 2 bases, leaving 11 bases between them. Looked up from germline, CDR1 is KGHSH and CDR2 is LQKENI. CDR3 coding DNA: TGTGCCAGCTCACCTCTGGGCGGGGCCTACAATGAGCAGTTCTTC. Protein: CASSPLGGAYNEQFF.

V and J are TRBV10-3 and TRBJ1-2; TRBD1 might be the D (6 bases). Trimming removed 11 bases from V and 3 bases from J, with 19 bases in between. Germline CDR1 is ENHRY and CDR2 is SYGVKD. The CDR3 consists of 14 residues. Here the CDR3 reads CASRGQIPDYGYTF. In nucleotides, the CDR3 is TGTGCCTCTAGAGGACAGATCCCAGACTATGGCTACACCTTC.

V and J are TRBV10-3 and TRBJ2-7, with a weak D call TRBD1 (6 bases). The CDR3 is 13 amino acids. V was trimmed by 7 bases and J by 5 bases, leaving 15 bases between them. Germline assignment: CDR1 ENHRY and CDR2 SYGVKD. The CDR3 sequence is CAIMGHGSDEQYF. The CDR3 bases are TGTGCCATCATGGGACACGGTAGCGACGAGCAGTACTTC.

The chain links TRBV27 to TRBJ2-7; 15 bases line up with TRBD2. Trimming removed 6 bases from V and 5 bases from J; junction bases left unmatched: 8. Per the germline V gene, CDR1 is MNHEY and CDR2 is SMNVEV (reference sequence). The CDR3 spans 16 residues. CDR3 DNA sequence: TGTGCCAGCAGCCAAAGGACTAGCGGGGGGGCCCACGAGCAGTACTTC. Translation: CASSQRTSGGAHEQYF.

The rearrangement uses TRBV7-8 and TRBJ2-5, with D possibly being TRBD2 (6 bases). Germline V lookup: CDR1 SGHVS, CDR2 FQNEAQ. The CDR3 consists of 17 residues. V was shortened by 6 bases and J by 0 bases, with 20 bases between the two germline ends. The CDR3 sequence is CASSGNRRGVYQETQYF. CDR3 in DNA: TGTGCCAGCAGTGGGAATCGGCGGGGCGTGTACCAAGAGACCCAGTACTTC.

The CDR3 protein is CASSQDSAGGRQQYF. Here the CDR3 DNA reads TGTGCCAGCAGCCAAGATTCAGCGGGGGGGCGTCAGCAGTACTTC. The chain employs TRBV3-1 (or the pseudogene TRBV3-2) and TRBJ2-7; the match to TRBD2 covers 10 bases. The trim removed 0 bases at V and 8 bases at J, leaving 7 bases unmatched. The CDR3 loop spans 15 amino acids. Germline assignment: CDR1 LGHDT and CDR2 YNNKEL (reference sequence).

The chain employs TRBV29-1 and TRBJ2-3; TRBD1 matches at 9 bases. Germline V gene sequence: CDR1 SQVTM, CDR2 ANQGSEA. CDR3 size: 16 residues. V lost 7 bases and J lost 4; bases outside the gene matches: 15. The CDR3: CSAEGDRDRRADTQYF. The CDR3 DNA reads TGCAGCGCCGAGGGGGACAGGGACCGGCGGGCAGATACGCAGTATTTT.

In its sample, this clone was seen a few times. This chain uses TRBV4-1 with TRBJ1-5; 9 bases are a match to TRBD1. The V gene's germline CDR1 is MGHRA and CDR2 YSYEKL. V shed 3 bases, J shed 7 bases, and the junction held 10 bases outside the gene matches. This CDR3 has 16 residues. The CDR3 is CASSQPGQGIGQPQHF. The CDR3 DNA is TGCGCCAGCAGCCAGCCCGGACAGGGGATCGGGCAGCCCCAGCATTTT.

The chain couples TRBV12-3 or TRBV12-4 to TRBJ2-5; a possible D gene is TRBD1 (6 bases). V lost 2 bases to trimming and J lost 5 bases, with 6 bases between them. The CDR3 spans 12 residues. The CDR3 DNA sequence: TGTGCCAGCAGTTTAAGGGGGGAGACCCAGTACTTC. Protein sequence: CASSLRGETQYF.

The chain employs TRBV11-2 and TRBJ2-2; the D is unclear. In germline, CDR1 is SGHAT, CDR2 FQNNGV. Trimming left V 4 bases short and J 2 bases short, with 5 bases between. This CDR3 contains 13 residues. CDR3 nucleotides: TGTGCCAGCAGCTGGAGCAACACCGGGGAGCTGTTTTTT. Translated: CASSWSNTGELFF.

The CDR3: CASSLEENQPQHF. DNA for the CDR3: TGCGCCAGCAGCCTTGAAGAGAATCAGCCCCAGCATTTT. This sequence joins TRBV5-1 and TRBJ1-5; D is ambiguous. Germline assignment: CDR1 SGHRS and CDR2 YFSETQ. The CDR3 loop spans 13 amino acids. Trimming removed 4 bases at V and 4 bases at J, with 9 bases between.

For this clone: This same CDR3 is encoded by further DNA sequences in the sample. The CDR3 loop is CASSLLTGGNYGYTF. The CDR3 coding sequence is TGCGCCAGCAGCTTGTTGACAGGGGGAAACTATGGCTACACCTTC. The chain combines TRBV5-1 with TRBJ1-2, with 9 bases fitting TRBD1. CDR3 length equals 15 residues. With 1 base clipped from V and 2 bases from J, the junction kept 3 bases outside the gene matches. Germline-derived CDR1 and CDR2 are SGHRS and YFSETQ.

Here the CDR3 reads CASSLGHVDTQYF. CDR3 nucleotides: TGTGCCAGCAGCTTAGGGCACGTAGATACGCAGTATTTT. V is TRBV7-9 and J is TRBJ2-3; the D is unclear. CDR1 and CDR2 (germline): SEHNR, FQNEAQ (reference sequence). V shed 1 base and J shed 5 bases, with 7 bases lying between them. This CDR3 spans 13 amino acids.